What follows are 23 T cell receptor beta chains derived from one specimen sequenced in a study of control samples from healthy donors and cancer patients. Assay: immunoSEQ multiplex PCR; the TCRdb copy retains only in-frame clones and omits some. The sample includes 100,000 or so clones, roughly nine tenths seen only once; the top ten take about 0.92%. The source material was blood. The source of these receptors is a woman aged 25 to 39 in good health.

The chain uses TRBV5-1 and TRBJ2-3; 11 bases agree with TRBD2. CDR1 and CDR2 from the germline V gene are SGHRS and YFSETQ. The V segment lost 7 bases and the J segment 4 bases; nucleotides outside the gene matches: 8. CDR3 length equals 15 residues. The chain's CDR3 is CASHSTSGTADTQYF. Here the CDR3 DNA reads TGCGCCAGCCACTCGACTAGCGGGACGGCAGATACGCAGTATTTT.

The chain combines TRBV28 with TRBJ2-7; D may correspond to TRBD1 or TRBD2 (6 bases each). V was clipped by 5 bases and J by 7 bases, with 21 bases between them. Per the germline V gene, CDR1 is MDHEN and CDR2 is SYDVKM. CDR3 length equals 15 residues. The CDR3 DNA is TGTGCCAGCAGTCTCTCCGGGACGGGGGCTCGGGAGCAGTACTTC. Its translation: CASSLSGTGAREQYF.

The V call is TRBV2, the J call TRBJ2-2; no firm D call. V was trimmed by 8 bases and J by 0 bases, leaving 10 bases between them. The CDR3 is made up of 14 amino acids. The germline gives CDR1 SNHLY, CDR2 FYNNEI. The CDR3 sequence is CASRSWANTGELFF. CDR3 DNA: TGTGCCAGCCGATCGTGGGCGAACACCGGGGAGCTGTTTTTT.

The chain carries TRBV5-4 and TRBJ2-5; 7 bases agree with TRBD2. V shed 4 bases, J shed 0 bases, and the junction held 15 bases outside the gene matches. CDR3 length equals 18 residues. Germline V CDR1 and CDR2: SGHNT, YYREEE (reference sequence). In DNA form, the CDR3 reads TGTGCCAGCAGCCCGGGACCTCGATCTGCGGGGGACCAAGAGACCCAGTACTTC. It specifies CASSPGPRSAGDQETQYF.

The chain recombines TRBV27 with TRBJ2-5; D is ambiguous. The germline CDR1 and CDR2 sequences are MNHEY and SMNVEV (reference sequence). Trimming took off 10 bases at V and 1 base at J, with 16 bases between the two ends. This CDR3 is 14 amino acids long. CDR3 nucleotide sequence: TGTGCCACCAGGACGTTTGGGCTCCAAGAGACCCAGTACTTC. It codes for CATRTFGLQETQYF.

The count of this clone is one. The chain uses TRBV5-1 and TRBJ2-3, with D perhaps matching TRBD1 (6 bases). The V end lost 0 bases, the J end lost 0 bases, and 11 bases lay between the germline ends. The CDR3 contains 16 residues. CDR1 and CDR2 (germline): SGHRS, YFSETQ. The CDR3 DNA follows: TGCGCCAGCAGCTTGGACCTACAGGGTAGCACAGATACGCAGTATTTT. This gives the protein CASSLDLQGSTDTQYF.

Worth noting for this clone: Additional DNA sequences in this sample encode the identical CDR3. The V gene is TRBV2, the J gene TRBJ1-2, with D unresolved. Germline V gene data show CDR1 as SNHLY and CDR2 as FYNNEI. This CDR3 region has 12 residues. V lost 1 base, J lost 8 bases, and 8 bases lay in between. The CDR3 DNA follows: TGTGCCAGCAGTGAAGGGGGAGGGGGCTACACCTTC. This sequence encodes CASSEGGGGYTF. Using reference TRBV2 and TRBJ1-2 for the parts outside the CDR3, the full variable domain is EPEVTQTPSHQVTQMGQEVILRCVPISNHLYFYWYRQILGQKVEFLVSFYNNEISEKSEIFDDQFSVERPDGSNFTLKIRSTKLEDSAMYFCASSEGGGGYTFGSGTRLTVV.

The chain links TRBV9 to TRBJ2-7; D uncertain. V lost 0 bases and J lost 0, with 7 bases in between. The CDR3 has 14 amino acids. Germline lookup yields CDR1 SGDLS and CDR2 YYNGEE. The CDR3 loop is CASSVGPSSYEQYF. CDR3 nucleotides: TGTGCCAGCAGCGTAGGGCCCAGCTCCTACGAGCAGTACTTC.

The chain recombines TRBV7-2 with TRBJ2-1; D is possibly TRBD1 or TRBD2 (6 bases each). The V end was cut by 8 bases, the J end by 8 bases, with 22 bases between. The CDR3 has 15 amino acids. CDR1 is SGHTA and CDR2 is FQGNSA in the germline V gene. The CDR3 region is CASSLGGVGGDEQFF. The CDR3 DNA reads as TGTGCCAGCTCCCTTGGAGGGGTTGGGGGCGATGAGCAGTTCTTC. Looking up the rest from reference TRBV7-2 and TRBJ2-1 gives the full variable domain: GAGVSQSPSNKVTEKGKDVELRCDPISGHTALYWYRQSLGQGLEFLIYFQGNSAPDKSGLPSDRFSAERTGGSVSTLTIQRTQQEDSAVYLCASSLGGVGGDEQFFGPGTRLTVL.

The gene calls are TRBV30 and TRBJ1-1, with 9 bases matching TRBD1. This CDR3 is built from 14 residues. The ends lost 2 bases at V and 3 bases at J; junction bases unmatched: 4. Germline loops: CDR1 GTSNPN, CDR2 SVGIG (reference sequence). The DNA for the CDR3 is TGTGCCTGGAGTAAGTGGACAGGGGACACTGAAGCTTTCTTT. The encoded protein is CAWSKWTGDTEAFF.

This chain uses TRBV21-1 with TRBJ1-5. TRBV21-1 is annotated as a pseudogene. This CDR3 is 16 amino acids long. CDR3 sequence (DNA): TGTGCCAGCCCCTGGGGGGGAATCTGTTGTAATCAGCCCCAGCATTTT. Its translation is CASPWGGICCNQPQHF.

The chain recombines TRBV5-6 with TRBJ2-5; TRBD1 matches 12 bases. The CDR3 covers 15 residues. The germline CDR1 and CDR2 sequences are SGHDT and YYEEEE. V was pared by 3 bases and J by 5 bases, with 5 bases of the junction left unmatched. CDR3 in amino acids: CASSSGTGGGETQYF. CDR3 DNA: TGTGCCAGCAGCTCCGGGACAGGGGGCGGGGAGACCCAGTACTTC.

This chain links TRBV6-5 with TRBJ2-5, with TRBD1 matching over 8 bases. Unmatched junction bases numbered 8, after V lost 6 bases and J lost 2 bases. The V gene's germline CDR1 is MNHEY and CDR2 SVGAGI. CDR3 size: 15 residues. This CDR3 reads CASSADRGRQETQYF. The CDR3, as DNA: TGTGCCAGCAGCGCCGACAGGGGTCGGCAAGAGACCCAGTACTTC.

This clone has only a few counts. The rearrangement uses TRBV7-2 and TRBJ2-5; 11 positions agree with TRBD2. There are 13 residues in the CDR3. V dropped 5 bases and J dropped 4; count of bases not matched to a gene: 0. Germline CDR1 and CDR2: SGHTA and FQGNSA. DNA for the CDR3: TGTGCCAGCAGCACTAGCGGGGGAGAGACCCAGTACTTC. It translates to CASSTSGGETQYF.

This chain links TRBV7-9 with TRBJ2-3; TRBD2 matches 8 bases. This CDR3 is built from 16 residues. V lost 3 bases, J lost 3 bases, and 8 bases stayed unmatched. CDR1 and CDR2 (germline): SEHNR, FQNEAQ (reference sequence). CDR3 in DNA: TGTGCCAGCAGCTTTGGACTAGCCGCGCGTACAGATACGCAGTATTTT. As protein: CASSFGLAARTDTQYF.

The CDR3, as DNA: TGTGCCAGCAGCTTAACAGCCTACGAGACCCAGTACTTC. Translating it yields CASSLTAYETQYF. The chain is built from TRBV7-3 and TRBJ2-5; D gene uncertain. Looked up from germline, CDR1 is SGHTA and CDR2 is FQGTGA. The CDR3 covers 13 residues. Trimming left V 0 bases short and J 5 bases short, with 7 bases between. Using reference TRBV7-3 and TRBJ2-5 for the parts outside the CDR3, the full variable domain is GAGVSQTPSNKVTEKGKYVELRCDPISGHTALYWYRQSLGQGPEFLIYFQGTGAADDSGLPNDRFFAVRPEGSVSTLKIQRTERGDSAVYLCASSLTAYETQYFGPGTRLLVL.

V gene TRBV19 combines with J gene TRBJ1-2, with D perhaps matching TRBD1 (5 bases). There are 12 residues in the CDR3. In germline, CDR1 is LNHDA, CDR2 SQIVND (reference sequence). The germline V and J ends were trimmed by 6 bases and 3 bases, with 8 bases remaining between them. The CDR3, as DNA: TGTGCCAGTAGCTTACAGGACTATGGCTACACCTTC. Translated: CASSLQDYGYTF.

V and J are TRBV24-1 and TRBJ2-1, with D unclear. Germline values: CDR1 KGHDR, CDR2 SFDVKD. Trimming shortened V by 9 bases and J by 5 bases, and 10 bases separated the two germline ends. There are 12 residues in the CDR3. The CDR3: CATDPPHNEQFF. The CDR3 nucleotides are TGTGCCACCGACCCCCCCCACAATGAGCAGTTCTTC.

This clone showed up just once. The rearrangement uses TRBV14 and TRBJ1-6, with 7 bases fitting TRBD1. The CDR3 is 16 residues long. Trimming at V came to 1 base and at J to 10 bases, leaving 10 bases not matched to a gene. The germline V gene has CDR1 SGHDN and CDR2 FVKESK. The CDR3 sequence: CASSQVGGTVVSPLHF. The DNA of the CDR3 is TGTGCCAGCAGCCAAGTAGGCGGGACAGTCGTCTCACCCCTCCACTTT. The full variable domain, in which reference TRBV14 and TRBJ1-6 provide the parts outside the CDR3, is EAGVTQFPSHSVIEKGQTVTLRCDPISGHDNLYWYRRVMGKEIKFLLHFVKESKQDESGMPNNRFLAERTGGTYSTLKVQPAELEDSGVYFCASSQVGGTVVSPLHFGNGTRLTVT.

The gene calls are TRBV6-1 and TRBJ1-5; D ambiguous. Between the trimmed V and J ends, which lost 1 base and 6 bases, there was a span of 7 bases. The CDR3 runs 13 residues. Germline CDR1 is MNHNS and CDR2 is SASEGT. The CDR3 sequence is CASSEVVGQPQHF. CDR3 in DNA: TGTGCCAGCAGTGAAGTCGTAGGTCAGCCCCAGCATTTT.

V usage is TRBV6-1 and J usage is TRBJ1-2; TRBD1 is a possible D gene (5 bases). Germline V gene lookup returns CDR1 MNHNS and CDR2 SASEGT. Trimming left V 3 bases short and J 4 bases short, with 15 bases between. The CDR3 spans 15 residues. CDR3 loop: CASSEGPPIGYGYTF. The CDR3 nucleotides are TGTGCCAGCAGTGAGGGACCCCCCATTGGCTATGGCTACACCTTC.

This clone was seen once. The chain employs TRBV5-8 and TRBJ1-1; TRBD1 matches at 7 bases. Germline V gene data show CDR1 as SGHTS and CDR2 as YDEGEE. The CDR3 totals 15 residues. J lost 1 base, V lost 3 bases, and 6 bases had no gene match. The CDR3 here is CASSSRTGPNTEAFF. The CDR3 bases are TGTGCCAGCAGCTCTCGGACAGGTCCGAACACTGAAGCTTTCTTT.

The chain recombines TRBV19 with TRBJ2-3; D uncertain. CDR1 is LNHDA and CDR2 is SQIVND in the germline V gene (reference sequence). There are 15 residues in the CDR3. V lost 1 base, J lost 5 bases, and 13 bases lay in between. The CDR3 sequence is CASSIARVRQDTQYF. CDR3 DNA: TGTGCCAGTAGTATAGCCCGAGTTCGACAAGATACGCAGTATTTT.